The 27 T cell receptor beta chains below come from one sample, sequenced in a study of blood T cell repertoires in COVID-19. Profiling relied on immunoSEQ multiplex PCR, and the TCRdb table lists in-frame clones only, not all of them. The repertoire holds about 150,000 clones, roughly 83% seen once, with about 31% in the top ten. The specimen sequenced was peripheral blood. The origin of the receptors is an older woman with acute or convalescent COVID-19.

The gene calls are TRBV10-3 and TRBJ1-2; 7 bases agree with TRBD1. Germline CDR1 is ENHRY and CDR2 is SYGVKD. Trimming at V came to 4 bases and at J to 3 bases, leaving 2 bases not matched to a gene. The CDR3 extends over 13 amino acids. The DNA for the CDR3 is TGTGCCATCAGTGTTCAGGGGGACTATGGCTACACCTTC. This gives the protein CAISVQGDYGYTF.

The chain carries TRBV19 and TRBJ2-2; 14 nucleotides agree with TRBD2. With 5 bases clipped from V and 3 bases from J, the junction kept 11 bases outside the gene matches. The CDR3 has 19 residues. Germline V CDR1 and CDR2: LNHDA, SQIVND (reference sequence). CDR3 sequence reads: CASSLPRLAGGPHTGELFF. The CDR3 DNA sequence: TGTGCCAGTAGTCTCCCCCGACTAGCGGGGGGGCCTCACACCGGGGAGCTGTTTTTT.

The chain joins TRBV27 to TRBJ1-6; D is perhaps TRBD1 (6 bases). V was cut by 9 bases and J by 10 bases, with 19 bases left in between. This CDR3 comprises 14 residues. Germline V gene data show CDR1 as MNHEY and CDR2 as SMNVEV (reference sequence). CDR3 in DNA: TGTGCCAGTAGTAGCGGGACATTAGAGTCACCCCTCCACTTT. Its protein is CASSSGTLESPLHF.

The chain combines TRBV11-2 with TRBJ1-6, with D perhaps TRBD1 (5 bases). Germline V CDR1 and CDR2: SGHAT, FQNNGV. The CDR3 is 15 residues long. V dropped 4 bases and J dropped 10 bases, with 17 bases sitting between them. This CDR3 is CASSSLAGKGSPLHF. The CDR3 region has the DNA TGTGCCAGCAGCTCACTAGCAGGGAAGGGGTCACCCCTCCACTTT.

The rearrangement links TRBV28 to TRBJ2-3; D is ambiguous. CDR1 is MDHEN, CDR2 SYDVKM, per germline. The V end was cut by 5 bases, the J end by 0 bases, with 6 bases between. There are 13 residues in the CDR3. CDR3 sequence (DNA): TGTGCCAGCAGTCTTATAAGCACAGATACGCAGTATTTT. It encodes CASSLISTDTQYF.

The chain recombines TRBV18 with TRBJ2-7; 8 positions agree with TRBD1. The CDR3 length is 14 residues. Germline-derived CDR1 and CDR2 are KGHSH and LQKENI. Trimming at V came to 5 bases and at J to 9 bases, leaving 12 bases not matched to a gene. CDR3 bases: TGTGCCAGCTCAGGACGGGACAGGTCTTGGGGGCAGTACTTC. Translating gives CASSGRDRSWGQYF.

The chain combines TRBV5-1 with TRBJ2-5, with 14 positions matching TRBD2. The germline gives CDR1 SGHRS, CDR2 YFSETQ. This CDR3 comprises 16 residues. Losses at the gene ends were 2 bases for V and 3 bases for J; bases not matched to a gene: 3. The CDR3 coding sequence is TGCGCCAGCAGCTTTCGACTAGCGGGGGGGAAAGAGACCCAGTACTTC. Its translation is CASSFRLAGGKETQYF.

V is TRBV10-3 and J is TRBJ1-1; 7 bases map to TRBD1. The V and J ends lost 3 bases and 1 base, in that order; junction bases with no gene match: 5. CDR3 length: 15 residues. Germline-derived CDR1 and CDR2 are ENHRY and SYGVKD. CDR3 protein: CAISDPDRANTEAFF. The CDR3 DNA reads TGTGCCATCAGTGACCCAGACAGGGCGAACACTGAAGCTTTCTTT.

The genes are TRBV27 and TRBJ2-1, with TRBD2 matching over 7 bases. CDR3 length equals 14 residues. Germline V gives CDR1 MNHEY, CDR2 SMNVEV (reference sequence). V lost 7 bases, J lost 3 bases, and 6 bases stayed unmatched. The CDR3 spells CASKAWGGYNEQFF. DNA for the CDR3: TGTGCCAGCAAAGCCTGGGGGGGCTACAATGAGCAGTTCTTC.

J is TRBJ1-2 and V is TRBV6-1; 7 nucleotides align to TRBD1. With 2 bases clipped from V and 4 bases from J, the junction kept 7 bases outside the gene matches. CDR3 length equals 15 residues. Per the germline V gene, CDR1 is MNHNS and CDR2 is SASEGT. The DNA for the CDR3 is TGTGCCAGCAGTGAAAACATAAGACAGGGCTATGGCTACACCTTC. Translation: CASSENIRQGYGYTF.

This chain links TRBV15 with TRBJ1-1, with a possible D match to TRBD1 (5 bases). Trimming took off 0 bases at V and 9 bases at J, with 11 bases between the two ends. The CDR3 loop spans 13 amino acids. Germline CDR1 is LNHNV and CDR2 is YYDKDF (reference sequence). The CDR3 here is CATSRDGEGKAFF. DNA of the CDR3: TGTGCCACCAGCAGAGATGGGGAGGGGAAAGCTTTCTTT.

The chain links TRBV19 to TRBJ1-4, with D perhaps TRBD1 (6 bases). Trimming took 9 bases from V and 1 from J, leaving 30 bases between them. Germline CDR1 reads LNHDA; CDR2 reads SQIVND (reference sequence). The CDR3 length is 20 residues. The CDR3 loop reads CARDQRWGHAPGQTNEKLFF. CDR3 coding DNA: TGTGCCAGAGACCAAAGATGGGGGCACGCCCCTGGCCAAACTAATGAAAAACTGTTTTTT.

The gene calls are TRBV7-3 and TRBJ2-3; TRBD2 is a possible D gene (6 bases). This CDR3 spans 16 amino acids. Germline V gene lookup returns CDR1 SGHTA and CDR2 FQGTGA. V was cut by 5 bases and J by 2 bases, with 17 bases left in between. The CDR3 region has the DNA TGTGCCAGCAGCCAAGATGTGGGACTTCTCACAGATACGCAGTATTTT. Its protein product is CASSQDVGLLTDTQYF. Supplemented by reference TRBV7-3 and TRBJ2-3, the full variable domain reads GAGVSQTPSNKVTEKGKYVELRCDPISGHTALYWYRQSLGQGPEFLIYFQGTGAADDSGLPNDRFFAVRPEGSVSTLKIQRTERGDSAVYLCASSQDVGLLTDTQYFGPGTRLTVL.

The rearrangement uses TRBV6-4 and TRBJ2-5, with TRBD2 matching over 16 bases. Trimming removed 3 bases from V and 3 bases from J; junction bases left unmatched: 13. CDR3 length: 20 residues. The V gene's germline CDR1 is MRHNA and CDR2 SNTAGT. CDR3 DNA: TGTGCCAGCAGTGATCTCGGGACTAGCGGGGGGGCCCGGGAGAAAGAGACCCAGTACTTC. Its protein is CASSDLGTSGGAREKETQYF.

The chain employs TRBV7-9 and TRBJ1-2; 7 bases match TRBD1. Unmatched junction bases numbered 4, after V lost 5 bases and J lost 7 bases. This CDR3 has 12 amino acids. In germline, CDR1 is SEHNR, CDR2 FQNEAQ (reference sequence). The CDR3: CASSQGVGGYTF. The CDR3 DNA sequence: TGTGCCAGCAGCCAGGGGGTTGGTGGCTACACCTTC.

The V and J genes are TRBV19 and TRBJ2-2; 8 nucleotides align to TRBD2. CDR1 LNHDA and CDR2 SQIVND come from the germline V gene (reference sequence). CDR3 length equals 13 residues. V shed 11 bases, J shed 4 bases, and the junction held 6 bases outside the gene matches. The CDR3, as DNA: TGTGCCGCCGAACGGGGGGGCACCGGGGAGCTGTTTTTT. This gives the protein CAAERGGTGELFF.

As DNA, the CDR3 is TGCGCCAGCAGCTTGGTGGGGACAGGGGCCCTCTATGGCTACACCTTC. Its protein product is CASSLVGTGALYGYTF. This sequence joins TRBV5-1 and TRBJ1-2, with TRBD1 matching 10 bases. The V and J ends lost 0 bases and 4 bases, in that order; junction bases with no gene match: 6. Germline V gene sequence: CDR1 SGHRS, CDR2 YFSETQ. This CDR3 is built from 16 residues.

The rearrangement joins TRBV6-5 to TRBJ2-1, with 7 nucleotides matching TRBD1. The ends lost 6 bases at V and 7 bases at J; junction bases unmatched: 9. The CDR3 runs 14 residues. CDR1 is MNHEY and CDR2 is SVGAGI in the germline V gene. The DNA of the CDR3 is TGTGCCAGCAGCCAACCCGGGACAGCAAATGAGCAGTTCTTC. Amino acids: CASSQPGTANEQFF.

V and J are TRBV27 and TRBJ1-2, with D possibly TRBD1 on 5 matching bases. The germline gives CDR1 MNHEY, CDR2 SMNVEV (reference sequence). The CDR3 covers 13 residues. The V end lost 3 bases, the J end lost 5 bases, and 10 bases lay between the germline ends. For the CDR3, the DNA is TGTGCCAGCAGTTTTTGGGGGGAATATGGCTACACCTTC. This gives the protein CASSFWGEYGYTF.

This sequence joins TRBV2 and TRBJ1-4, with D possibly matching TRBD1 (6 bases). CDR1 is SNHLY, CDR2 FYNNEI, per germline. This CDR3 comprises 16 residues. V lost 8 bases, J lost 7 bases, and 23 bases lay in between. The CDR3 loop is CASAAFGGASGEKLFF. For the CDR3, the DNA is TGTGCCAGCGCTGCATTTGGGGGGGCGAGTGGTGAAAAACTGTTTTTT.

The chain carries TRBV9 and TRBJ1-1, with D possibly matching TRBD1 (5 bases). Germline V gene lookup returns CDR1 SGDLS and CDR2 YYNGEE. Trimming shortened V by 0 bases and J by 2 bases, and 14 bases separated the two germline ends. This CDR3 comprises 16 residues. The CDR3: CASSVVPDTANTEAFF. The CDR3 DNA reads as TGTGCCAGCAGCGTAGTCCCGGACACGGCTAACACTGAAGCTTTCTTT.

J is TRBJ1-4 and V is TRBV19, with D possibly being TRBD1 (5 bases). This CDR3 region has 16 residues. Trimming stripped 5 bases from V and 2 bases from J, with 15 bases between. Germline-derived CDR1 and CDR2 are LNHDA and SQIVND (reference sequence). CDR3 region: CASSLLRVTTNEKLFF. CDR3 sequence (DNA): TGTGCCAGTAGTCTCCTCAGGGTGACGACTAATGAAAAACTGTTTTTT.

The chain recombines TRBV4-1 with TRBJ1-5; D not certain. The ends were cut back, 0 bases at V and 0 bases at J, with 6 bases in the middle. The germline gives CDR1 MGHRA, CDR2 YSYEKL. This CDR3 region has 15 residues. CDR3 bases: TGCGCCAGCAGCCAAGAACAGTATAGCAATCAGCCCCAGCATTTT. It is translated as CASSQEQYSNQPQHF.

V is TRBV2 and J is TRBJ1-5; the D is unclear. Germline V CDR1 and CDR2: SNHLY, FYNNEI. The CDR3 is made up of 15 amino acids. V was clipped by 2 bases and J by 5 bases, with 13 bases between them. The CDR3 DNA follows: TGTGCCAGCAGTGAAAGGAACGAGGGCTATCAGCCCCAGCATTTT. Translation: CASSERNEGYQPQHF.

The CDR3 coding sequence is TGCGCCAGCAGCTTGGATTCTACAGGGTACGAGCAGTACTTC. The encoded protein is CASSLDSTGYEQYF. This chain joins TRBV5-1 and TRBJ2-7, with D maybe TRBD1 (6 bases). Trimming took off 0 bases at V and 4 bases at J, with 11 bases between the two ends. The germline V gene encodes CDR1 SGHRS and CDR2 YFSETQ. The CDR3 runs to 14 residues.

A word on this clone: Within the sample, other DNA sequences also encode this same CDR3. CDR3 nucleotides: TGTGCCAGCAGTGTACAGGGGAACACTGAAGCTTTCTTT. Amino acids: CASSVQGNTEAFF. The chain has TRBV2 and TRBJ1-1, with D tentatively TRBD1 (6 bases). Germline CDR1 and CDR2: SNHLY and FYNNEI. Trimming shortened V by 4 bases and J by 1 base, and 7 bases separated the two germline ends. The CDR3 is 13 amino acids.

The chain is built from TRBV6-1 and TRBJ1-4; TRBD1 matches 7 bases. The CDR3 has 15 amino acids. CDR1 MNHNS and CDR2 SASEGT come from the germline V gene. V shed 3 bases and J 8 bases; nucleotides not matched to a gene: 9. The CDR3, as DNA: TGTGCCAGCAGTGATAAGGGGGCGTCTGGAGAAAAACTGTTTTTT. It yields the protein CASSDKGASGEKLFF.